This T cell receptor (beta chain) was captured in a study of cytomegalovirus exposure and HLA in healthy donors. Donors were nominally healthy when sampled, though unrecorded immune exposures were likely. PCR employed 60 Vbeta and 13 Jbeta primers. Generated by immunoSEQ multiplex PCR, the TCRdb table keeps only in-frame clones and is missing some. Recorded for this sample: about 140,000 clones. Unmatched junction bases numbered 6, after V lost 9 bases and J lost 5 bases. Germline CDR1 is ENHRY and CDR2 is SYGVKD. CDR3 length equals 13 residues. The rearrangement uses TRBV10-3 and TRBJ2-1; 8 positions match TRBD1. Sequenced: PBMCs. The TCR originated in a man between 35 and 55 years old in good health and CMV-seronegative. The CDR3 sequence: CAIRTGQNNEQFF. CDR3 coding DNA: TGTGCCATTAGGACAGGGCAAAACAATGAGCAGTTCTTC.